One sample yielded the 6 T cell receptor beta chains listed below, sequenced in a study of response to subunit inactivated influenza vaccine. Each CDR3 protein is one row after TCRdb ran MiXCR on the RT-PCR reads. The profile shows about 500,000 distinct CDR3 sequences, 16% of them singletons. The specimen comprised CD4+ T cells sorted from PBMCs, sampled approximately 25 months after vaccination. Receptors originate from a man aged 50 to 69 who received an inactivated influenza vaccine.

There are many counts of this clonotype. The chain combines TRBV18 with TRBJ1-1; D is ambiguous. Trimming shortened V by 2 bases and J by 2 bases, and 6 bases separated the two germline ends. The V gene's germline CDR1 is KGHSH and CDR2 LQKENI. The CDR3 runs to 13 residues. The CDR3, as DNA: TGTGCCAGCTCACCAACCCGAAACACTGAAGCTTTCTTT. This gives the protein CASSPTRNTEAFF.

The chain joins TRBV4-3 to TRBJ1-4, with 8 bases identical to TRBD1. The length of the CDR3 is 15 residues. J gave up 6 bases and V 0 bases, and 3 bases lay outside the gene matches. Germline assignment: CDR1 LGHNA and CDR2 YSLEER. The DNA of the CDR3 is TGCGCCAGCAGCCAAGAAAGGACAGGGTATGAAAAACTGTTTTTT. Protein: CASSQERTGYEKLFF.

This clonotype was detected a few times. V usage is TRBV18 and J usage is TRBJ2-1; D is unclear. Germline lookup yields CDR1 KGHSH and CDR2 LQKENI. Trimming took off 1 base at V and 8 bases at J, with 9 bases between the two ends. The length of the CDR3 is 13 residues. The CDR3 loop is CASSPQPWDEQFF. CDR3 bases: TGTGCCAGCTCACCACAGCCTTGGGATGAGCAGTTCTTC.

This clonotype was found a few times. The chain combines TRBV7-3 with TRBJ2-7; 7 bases agree with TRBD1. The CDR3 runs 15 residues. CDR1 is SGHTA and CDR2 is FQGTGA in the germline V gene. V was pared by 5 bases and J by 3 bases, with 10 bases of the junction left unmatched. The CDR3 here is CASSPTGTDYYEQYF. In DNA, the CDR3 is TGTGCCAGCAGCCCGACCGGGACAGATTACTACGAGCAGTACTTC.

V is TRBV24-1 and J is TRBJ2-1; 14 bases line up with TRBD2. CDR3 length: 19 amino acids. Trimming removed 3 bases from V and 0 bases from J; junction bases left unmatched: 6. Germline lookup yields CDR1 KGHDR and CDR2 SFDVKD. The CDR3 DNA is TGTGCCACCAGTGATCCCGCCGGGACTAGCGGGAGCTCCTACAATGAGCAGTTCTTC. Protein: CATSDPAGTSGSSYNEQFF.

This chain uses TRBV5-6 with TRBJ2-7; 10 bases are shared with TRBD1. Germline CDR1 SGHDT, CDR2 YYEEEE. This CDR3 is built from 15 residues. The V gene end was trimmed by 6 bases and the J gene end by 2 bases; junction bases not matched to a gene: 8. CDR3 bases: TGTGCCAGCAAACTCCGGGACAGGGGACCCTACGAGCAGTACTTC. Translated, it gives CASKLRDRGPYEQYF.